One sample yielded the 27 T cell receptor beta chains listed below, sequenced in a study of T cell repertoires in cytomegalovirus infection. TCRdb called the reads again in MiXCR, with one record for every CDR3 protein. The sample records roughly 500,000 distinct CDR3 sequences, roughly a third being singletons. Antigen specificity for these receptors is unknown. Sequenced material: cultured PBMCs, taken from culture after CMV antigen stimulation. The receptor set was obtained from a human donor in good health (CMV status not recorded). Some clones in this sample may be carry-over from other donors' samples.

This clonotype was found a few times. CDR3 DNA: TGTGCCAGCAGTTGGGGGGCTGAAGCTTTCTTT. It yields the protein CASSWGAEAFF. The genes are TRBV12-3 or TRBV12-4 and TRBJ1-1, with D tentatively TRBD1 (5 bases). CDR3 size: 11 residues. Trimming pared 4 bases from V and 6 bases from J, leaving 6 bases between.

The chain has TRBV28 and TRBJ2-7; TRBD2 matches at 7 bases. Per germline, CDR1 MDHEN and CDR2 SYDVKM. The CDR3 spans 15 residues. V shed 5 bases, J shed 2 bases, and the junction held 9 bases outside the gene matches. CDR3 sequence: CASSPSRAGAYEQYF. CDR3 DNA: TGTGCCAGCAGTCCCTCCAGGGCGGGGGCCTACGAGCAGTACTTC.

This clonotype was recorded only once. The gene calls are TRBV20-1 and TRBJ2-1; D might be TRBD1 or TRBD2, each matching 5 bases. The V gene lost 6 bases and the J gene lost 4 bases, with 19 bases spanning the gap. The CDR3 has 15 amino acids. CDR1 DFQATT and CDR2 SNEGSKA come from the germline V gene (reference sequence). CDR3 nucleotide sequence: TGCAGTGCCACCCCGGGGCTCCGGAGTTACAATGAGCAGTTCTTC. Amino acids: CSATPGLRSYNEQFF.

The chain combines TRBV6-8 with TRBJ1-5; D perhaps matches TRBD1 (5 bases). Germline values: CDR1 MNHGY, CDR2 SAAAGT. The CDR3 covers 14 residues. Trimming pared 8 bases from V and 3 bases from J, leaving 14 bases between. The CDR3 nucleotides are TGTGCCAGCGCCCCAGGGTTCGACAATCAGCCCCAGCATTTT. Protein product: CASAPGFDNQPQHF.

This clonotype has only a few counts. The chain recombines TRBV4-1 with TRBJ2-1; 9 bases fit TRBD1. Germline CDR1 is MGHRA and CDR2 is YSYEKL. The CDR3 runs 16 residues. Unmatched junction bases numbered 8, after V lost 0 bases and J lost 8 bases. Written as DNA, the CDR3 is TGCGCCAGCAGCCAAGATAAGGGACAGGGAGGCCATGAGCAGTTCTTC. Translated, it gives CASSQDKGQGGHEQFF.

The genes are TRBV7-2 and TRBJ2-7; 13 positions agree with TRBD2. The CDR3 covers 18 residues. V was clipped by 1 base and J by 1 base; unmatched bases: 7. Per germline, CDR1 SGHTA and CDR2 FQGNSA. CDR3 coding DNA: TGTGCCAGCAGCTTAGTTTCCTCGACTAGCGGGAGGTCCTACGAGCAGTACTTC. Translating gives CASSLVSSTSGRSYEQYF.

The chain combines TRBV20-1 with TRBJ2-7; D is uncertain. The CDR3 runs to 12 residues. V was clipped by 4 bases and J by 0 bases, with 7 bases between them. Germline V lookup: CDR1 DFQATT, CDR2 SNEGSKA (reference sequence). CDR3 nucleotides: TGCAGTGCTACGGCGGACTCCTACGAGCAGTACGTC. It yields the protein CSATADSYEQYV.

The CDR3 protein is CATSDLQGSGRINEQFF. DNA of the CDR3: TGTGCCACCAGTGATTTGCAGGGTAGCGGGAGGATCAATGAGCAGTTCTTC. The chain has TRBV24-1 and TRBJ2-1, with 10 nucleotides matching TRBD2. Looked up from germline, CDR1 is KGHDR and CDR2 is SFDVKD. CDR3 size: 17 residues. After removal of 0 bases from V and 6 bases from J, the junction contained 7 bases not matched to a gene.

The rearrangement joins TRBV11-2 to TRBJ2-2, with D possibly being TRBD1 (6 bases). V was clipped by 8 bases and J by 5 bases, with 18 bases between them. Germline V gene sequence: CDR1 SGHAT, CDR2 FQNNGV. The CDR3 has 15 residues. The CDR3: CASYWGLALTGELFF. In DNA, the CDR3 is TGTGCCAGCTACTGGGGGCTAGCCCTAACCGGGGAGCTGTTTTTT.

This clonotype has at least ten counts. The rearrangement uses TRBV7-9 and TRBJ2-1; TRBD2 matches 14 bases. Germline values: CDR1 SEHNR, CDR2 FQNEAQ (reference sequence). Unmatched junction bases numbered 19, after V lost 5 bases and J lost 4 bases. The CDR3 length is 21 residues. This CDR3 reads CASSEAAGTSGRYGVYNEQFF. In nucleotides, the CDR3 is TGTGCCAGCAGCGAAGCGGCCGGGACTAGCGGGAGATATGGGGTTTACAATGAGCAGTTCTTC.

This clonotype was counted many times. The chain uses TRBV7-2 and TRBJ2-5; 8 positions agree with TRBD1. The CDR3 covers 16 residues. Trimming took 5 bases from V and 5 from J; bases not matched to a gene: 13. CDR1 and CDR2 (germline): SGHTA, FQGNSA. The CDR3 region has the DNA TGTGCCAGCAGCCTCGGGACAGGTCCCTTTCGGGAGACCCAGTACTTC. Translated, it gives CASSLGTGPFRETQYF.

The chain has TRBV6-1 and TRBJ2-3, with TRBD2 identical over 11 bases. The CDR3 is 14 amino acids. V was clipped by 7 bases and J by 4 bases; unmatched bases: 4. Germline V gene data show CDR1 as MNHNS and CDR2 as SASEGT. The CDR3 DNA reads TGTGCCAGCATTTCTAGCGGGAGGCCAGATACGCAGTATTTT. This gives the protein CASISSGRPDTQYF.

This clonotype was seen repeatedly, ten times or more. The CDR3 spells CASSFNAGSGEAFF. The CDR3 nucleotides are TGTGCCAGCAGCTTCAACGCGGGGTCGGGTGAAGCTTTCTTT. The chain employs TRBV7-8 and TRBJ1-1, with D unclear. There are 14 residues in the CDR3. The germline V gene has CDR1 SGHVS and CDR2 FQNEAQ. V gave up 3 bases and J gave up 7 bases, with 15 bases separating them.

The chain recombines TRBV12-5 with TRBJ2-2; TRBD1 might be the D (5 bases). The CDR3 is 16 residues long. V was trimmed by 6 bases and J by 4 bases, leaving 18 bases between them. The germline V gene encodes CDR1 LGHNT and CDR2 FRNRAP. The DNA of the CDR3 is TGTGCTAGTGGCCCACTTTTGGGGCCTATCACCGGGGAGCTGTTTTTT. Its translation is CASGPLLGPITGELFF. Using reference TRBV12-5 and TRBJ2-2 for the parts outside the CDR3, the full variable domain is DARVTQTPRHKVTEMGQEVTMRCQPILGHNTVFWYRQTMMQGLELLAYFRNRAPLDDSGMPKDRFSAEMPDATLATLKIQPSEPRDSAVYFCASGPLLGPITGELFFGEGSRLTVL.

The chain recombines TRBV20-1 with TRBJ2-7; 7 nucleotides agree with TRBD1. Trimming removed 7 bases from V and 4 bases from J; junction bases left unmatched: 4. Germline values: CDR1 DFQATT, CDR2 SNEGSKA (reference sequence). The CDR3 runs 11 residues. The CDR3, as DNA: TGCAGTGTTGACAGGGTGTACGAGCAGTACTTC. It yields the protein CSVDRVYEQYF.

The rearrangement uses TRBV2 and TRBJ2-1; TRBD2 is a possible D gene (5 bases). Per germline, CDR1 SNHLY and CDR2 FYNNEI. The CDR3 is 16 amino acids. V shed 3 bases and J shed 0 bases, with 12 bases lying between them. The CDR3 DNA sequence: TGTGCCAGCAGTGATAAGCGGTTGATCTCCTACAATGAGCAGTTCTTC. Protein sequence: CASSDKRLISYNEQFF.

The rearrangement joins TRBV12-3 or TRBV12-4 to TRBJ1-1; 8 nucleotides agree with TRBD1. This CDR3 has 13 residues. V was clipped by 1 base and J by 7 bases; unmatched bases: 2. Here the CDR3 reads CASSLGTGIEAFF. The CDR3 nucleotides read TGTGCCAGCAGTTTAGGGACAGGGATTGAAGCTTTCTTT.

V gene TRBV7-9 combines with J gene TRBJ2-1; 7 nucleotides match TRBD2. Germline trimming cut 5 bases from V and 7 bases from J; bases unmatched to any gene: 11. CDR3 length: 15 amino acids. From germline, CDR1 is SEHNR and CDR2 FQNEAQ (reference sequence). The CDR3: CASSHPLAEGNEQFF. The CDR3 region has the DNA TGTGCCAGCAGCCACCCGCTAGCGGAGGGGAATGAGCAGTTCTTC. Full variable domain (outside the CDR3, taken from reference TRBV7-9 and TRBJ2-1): DTGVSQNPRHKITKRGQNVTFRCDPISEHNRLYWYRQTLGQGPEFLTYFQNEAQLEKSRLLSDRFSAERPKGSFSTLEIQRTEQGDSAMYLCASSHPLAEGNEQFFGPGTRLTVL.

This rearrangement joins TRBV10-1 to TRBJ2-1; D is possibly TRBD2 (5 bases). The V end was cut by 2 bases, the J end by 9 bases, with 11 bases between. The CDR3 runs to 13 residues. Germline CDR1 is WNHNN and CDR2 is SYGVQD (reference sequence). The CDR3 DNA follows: TGCGCCAGCAGTGAGCGAGGGCTCGGTGAGCAGTTCTTC. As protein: CASSERGLGEQFF.

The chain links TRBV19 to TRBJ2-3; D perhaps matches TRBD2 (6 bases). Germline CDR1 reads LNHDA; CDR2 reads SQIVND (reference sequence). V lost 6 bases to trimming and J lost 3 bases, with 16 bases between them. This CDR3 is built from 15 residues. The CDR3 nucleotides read TGTGCCAGTAGCCGCTCGTACGGGAGTACAGATACGCAGTATTTT. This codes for CASSRSYGSTDTQYF. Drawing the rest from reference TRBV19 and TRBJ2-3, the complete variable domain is DGGITQSPKYLFRKEGQNVTLSCEQNLNHDAMYWYRQDPGQGLRLIYYSQIVNDFQKGDIAEGYSVSREKKESFPLTVTSAQKNPTAFYLCASSRSYGSTDTQYFGPGTRLTVL.

The CDR3 sequence: CASSLDQGGTANTGELFF. CDR3 DNA: TGTGCCAGCAGCTTAGATCAGGGTGGGACCGCCAACACCGGGGAGCTGTTTTTT. This chain joins TRBV11-3 and TRBJ2-2; possibly TRBD1 or TRBD2 for D (5 bases each). Trimming took 0 bases from V and 2 from J, leaving 16 bases between them. This CDR3 has 18 residues. Germline V gives CDR1 SGHNT, CDR2 YENEEA.

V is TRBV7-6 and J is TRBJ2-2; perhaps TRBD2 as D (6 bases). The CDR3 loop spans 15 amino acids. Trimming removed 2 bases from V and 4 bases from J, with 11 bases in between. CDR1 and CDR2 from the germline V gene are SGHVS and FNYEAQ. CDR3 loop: CASSLPGEGTGELFF. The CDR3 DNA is TGTGCCAGCAGCTTACCGGGAGAGGGCACCGGGGAGCTGTTTTTT.

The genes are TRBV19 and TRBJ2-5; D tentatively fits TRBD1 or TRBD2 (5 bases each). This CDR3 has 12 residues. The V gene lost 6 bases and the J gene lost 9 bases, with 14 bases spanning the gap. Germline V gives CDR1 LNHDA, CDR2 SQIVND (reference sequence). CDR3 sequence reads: CASRLPPGPQYF. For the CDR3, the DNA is TGTGCCAGTAGGTTACCTCCGGGACCCCAGTACTTC.

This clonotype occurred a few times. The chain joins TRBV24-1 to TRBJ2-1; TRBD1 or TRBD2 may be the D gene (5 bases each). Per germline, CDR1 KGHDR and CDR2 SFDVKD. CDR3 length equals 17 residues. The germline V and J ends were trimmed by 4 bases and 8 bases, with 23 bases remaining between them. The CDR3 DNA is TGTGCCACCAGTGACCCCGGGACCGAGGGTGCTGGGGATGAGCAGTTCTTC. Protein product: CATSDPGTEGAGDEQFF.

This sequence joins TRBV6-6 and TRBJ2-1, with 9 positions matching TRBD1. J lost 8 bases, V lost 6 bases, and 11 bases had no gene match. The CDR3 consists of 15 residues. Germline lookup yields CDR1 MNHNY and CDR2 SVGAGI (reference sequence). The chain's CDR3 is CASRGGQGILDEQFF. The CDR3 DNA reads TGTGCCAGCAGGGGGGGACAGGGCATATTGGATGAGCAGTTCTTC.

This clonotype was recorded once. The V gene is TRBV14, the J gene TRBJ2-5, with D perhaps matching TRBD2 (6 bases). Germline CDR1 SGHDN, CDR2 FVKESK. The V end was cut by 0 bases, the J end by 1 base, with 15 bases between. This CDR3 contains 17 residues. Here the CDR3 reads CASSQDRRAGIQETQYF. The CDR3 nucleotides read TGTGCCAGCAGCCAAGATCGTAGGGCGGGGATCCAAGAGACCCAGTACTTC.

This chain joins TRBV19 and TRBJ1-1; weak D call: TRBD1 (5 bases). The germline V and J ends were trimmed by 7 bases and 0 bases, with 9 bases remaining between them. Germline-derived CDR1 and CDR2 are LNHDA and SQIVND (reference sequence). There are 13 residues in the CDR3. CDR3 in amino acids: CASKLGVNTEAFF. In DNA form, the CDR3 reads TGTGCCAGTAAATTGGGGGTGAACACTGAAGCTTTCTTT.